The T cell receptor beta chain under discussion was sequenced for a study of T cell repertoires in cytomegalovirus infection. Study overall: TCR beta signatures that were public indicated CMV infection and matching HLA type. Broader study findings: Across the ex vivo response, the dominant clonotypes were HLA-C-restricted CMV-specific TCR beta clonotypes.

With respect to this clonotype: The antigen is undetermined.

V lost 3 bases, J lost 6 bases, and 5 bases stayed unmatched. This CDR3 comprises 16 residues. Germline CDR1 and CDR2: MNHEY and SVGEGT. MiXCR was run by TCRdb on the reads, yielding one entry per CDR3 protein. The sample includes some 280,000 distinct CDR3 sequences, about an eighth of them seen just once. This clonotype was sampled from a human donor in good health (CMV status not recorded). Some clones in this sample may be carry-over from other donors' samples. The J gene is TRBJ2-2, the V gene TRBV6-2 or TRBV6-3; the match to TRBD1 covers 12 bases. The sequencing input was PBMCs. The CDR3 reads CASSYGTGGPAGELFF. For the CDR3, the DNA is TGTGCCAGCAGTTATGGGACAGGGGGCCCGGCCGGGGAGCTGTTTTTT.